This T cell receptor (beta chain) originates from a study of blood T cell repertoires in COVID-19. The repertoire was sequenced with immunoSEQ multiplex PCR; TCRdb's copy has only in-frame clones and lacks some. The repertoire holds 150,000 to 200,000 clones, with about nine tenths as singletons. Germline V gene data show CDR1 as LGHNT and CDR2 as FRNRAP. Trimming stripped 6 bases from V and 6 bases from J, with 21 bases between. This CDR3 comprises 15 residues. The sequence was collected from a woman in her twenties or thirties with acute or convalescent COVID-19. The sequencing sample was made of peripheral blood. The V call is TRBV12-5, the J call TRBJ2-7, with a possible D match to TRBD2 (5 bases). CDR3 in amino acids: CASGPTPQRVCEQYF. The CDR3 region has the DNA TGTGCTAGTGGCCCTACCCCGCAGAGGGTTTGCGAGCAGTACTTC.